The rows below give T cell receptor beta chains drawn from one sample of a study of CD8+ T cells in alopecia areata. Sequencing used immunoSEQ multiplex PCR; TCRdb keeps in-frame clones, though not all of them. The data show roughly 92,000 clones, about 71% seen once. Sequencing was performed on CD8+ T cells sorted from blood, taken around week 44, from a patient treated with tofacitinib. The origin of the receptors is a human donor with alopecia areata. Both conserved end residues are part of each CDR3. Each record gives: D gene, V gene, clone size, J gene, CDR3 length, CDR3 protein, CDR3 DNA. The D gene is left open where the match is weak. Clone size is stated in some rows and not others, as once, few, many or a class when expanded.

D gene: NA; V gene: TRBV5-1; clone size: NA; J gene: TRBJ2-2; CDR3 length: 16; CDR3 protein: CASSLAGAVGTGELFF; CDR3 DNA: TGCGCCAGCAGCTTGGCCGGGGCAGTGGGCACCGGGGAGCTGTTTTTT
D gene: TRBD1; V gene: TRBV27; clone size: NA; J gene: TRBJ2-7; CDR3 length: 13; CDR3 protein: CASSLKSWDSWYF; CDR3 DNA: TGTGCCAGCAGTTTAAAGAGTTGGGACAGTTGGTACTTC
D gene: NA; V gene: TRBV4-1; clone size: NA; J gene: TRBJ2-1; CDR3 length: 12; CDR3 protein: CASSQGYNEQFF; CDR3 DNA: TGCGCCAGCAGCCAAGGTTACAATGAGCAGTTCTTC
D gene: NA; V gene: TRBV7-2; clone size: NA; J gene: TRBJ2-3; CDR3 length: 11; CDR3 protein: CASSFPGRQYF; CDR3 DNA: TGTGCCAGCAGCTTTCCAGGCAGGCAGTATTTT
D gene: NA; V gene: TRBV2; clone size: few; J gene: TRBJ2-6; CDR3 length: 13; CDR3 protein: CAGDSSGANVLTF; CDR3 DNA: TGTGCCGGCGACAGTTCCGGGGCCAACGTCCTGACTTTC
D gene: TRBD1; V gene: TRBV25-1; clone size: NA; J gene: TRBJ1-2; CDR3 length: 17; CDR3 protein: CASSESLGQRLSYGYTF; CDR3 DNA: TGTGCCAGCAGTGAATCTTTGGGACAGAGGCTCTCCTACGGCTACACCTTC
D gene: NA; V gene: TRBV5-1; clone size: few; J gene: TRBJ1-1; CDR3 length: 14; CDR3 protein: CASSFEGGNTEAFF; CDR3 DNA: TGCGCCAGCAGCTTTGAGGGTGGGAACACTGAAGCTTTCTTT
D gene: NA; V gene: TRBV28; clone size: NA; J gene: TRBJ2-3; CDR3 length: 14; CDR3 protein: CASSPIRSTDTQYF; CDR3 DNA: TGTGCCAGCAGTCCGATACGTAGCACAGATACGCAGTATTTT
D gene: NA; V gene: TRBV4-3; clone size: NA; J gene: TRBJ1-2; CDR3 length: 17; CDR3 protein: CASSQDPSDRSNYGYTF; CDR3 DNA: TGCGCCAGCAGCCAAGATCCTTCTGACAGGTCTAACTATGGCTACACCTTC
D gene: NA; V gene: TRBV27; clone size: NA; J gene: TRBJ2-5; CDR3 length: 13; CDR3 protein: CASSNGDRETQYF; CDR3 DNA: TGTGCCAGTAGTAATGGGGATAGAGAGACCCAGTACTTC
D gene: NA; V gene: TRBV7-3; clone size: NA; J gene: TRBJ2-2; CDR3 length: 16; CDR3 protein: CARRQEPSANTGELFF; CDR3 DNA: TGTGCCAGACGACAGGAGCCAAGCGCGAACACCGGGGAGCTGTTTTTT
D gene: TRBD1; V gene: TRBV30; clone size: NA; J gene: TRBJ1-6; CDR3 length: 15; CDR3 protein: CAWSSGQADNSPLHF; CDR3 DNA: TGTGCCTGGAGCTCAGGACAGGCAGATAATTCACCCCTCCACTTT
D gene: NA; V gene: TRBV10-2; clone size: NA; J gene: TRBJ2-1; CDR3 length: 11; CDR3 protein: CASSESNEQFF; CDR3 DNA: TGCGCCAGCAGTGAGTCGAATGAGCAGTTCTTC
D gene: TRBD1; V gene: TRBV25-1; clone size: NA; J gene: TRBJ1-4; CDR3 length: 15; CDR3 protein: CASSTPDRGDEKLFF; CDR3 DNA: TGTGCCAGCAGTACCCCGGACAGGGGAGATGAAAAACTGTTTTTT
D gene: TRBD2; V gene: TRBV30; clone size: NA; J gene: TRBJ2-1; CDR3 length: 14; CDR3 protein: CAWSVSGGPVEQFF; CDR3 DNA: TGTGCCTGGAGTGTAAGCGGGGGGCCGGTTGAGCAGTTCTTC
D gene: NA; V gene: TRBV5-1; clone size: NA; J gene: TRBJ2-1; CDR3 length: 15; CDR3 protein: CASSGGQRALNEQFF; CDR3 DNA: TGCGCCAGCAGCGGGGGCCAGAGAGCCCTCAATGAGCAGTTCTTC
D gene: NA; V gene: TRBV7-2; clone size: few; J gene: TRBJ1-2; CDR3 length: 14; CDR3 protein: CASSLAAANYGYTF; CDR3 DNA: TGTGCCAGCAGCTTAGCGGCAGCTAACTATGGCTACACCTTC
D gene: NA; V gene: TRBV13; clone size: NA; J gene: TRBJ1-1; CDR3 length: 15; CDR3 protein: CASSLGTGVNTEAFF; CDR3 DNA: TGTGCCAGCAGCTTAGGGACAGGAGTGAACACTGAAGCTTTCTTT
D gene: NA; V gene: TRBV14; clone size: once; J gene: TRBJ1-2; CDR3 length: 16; CDR3 protein: CASSQDPGALPTGYTF; CDR3 DNA: TGTGCCAGCAGCCAAGATCCCGGAGCGCTCCCGACTGGCTACACCTTC
D gene: NA; V gene: TRBV7-9; clone size: few; J gene: TRBJ2-6; CDR3 length: 15; CDR3 protein: CAVAFVHSGANVLTF; CDR3 DNA: TGTGCCGTTGCCTTTGTTCACTCTGGGGCCAACGTCCTGACTTTC
D gene: NA; V gene: TRBV6-5; clone size: few; J gene: TRBJ2-2; CDR3 length: 13; CDR3 protein: CASSYLNTGELFF; CDR3 DNA: TGTGCCAGCAGTTACCTGAACACCGGGGAGCTGTTTTTT
D gene: NA; V gene: TRBV9; clone size: NA; J gene: TRBJ1-1; CDR3 length: 14; CDR3 protein: CASRKGRLNTEAFF; CDR3 DNA: TGTGCCAGCAGGAAGGGGAGGCTGAACACTGAAGCTTTCTTT
D gene: TRBD1; V gene: TRBV27; clone size: NA; J gene: TRBJ1-2; CDR3 length: 14; CDR3 protein: CASSLTGAPYGYTF; CDR3 DNA: TGTGCCAGCAGTTTGACAGGGGCCCCCTATGGCTACACCTTC
D gene: TRBD1; V gene: TRBV9; clone size: NA; J gene: TRBJ2-1; CDR3 length: 17; CDR3 protein: CASSVYSGTGSQNEQFF; CDR3 DNA: TGTGCCAGCAGCGTGTACTCCGGGACAGGGAGCCAAAATGAGCAGTTCTTC
D gene: TRBD2; V gene: TRBV11-2; clone size: NA; J gene: TRBJ2-3; CDR3 length: 16; CDR3 protein: CASSSTSGGWTDTQYF; CDR3 DNA: TGTGCCAGCAGCTCTACTAGCGGTGGTTGGACAGATACGCAGTATTTT
D gene: NA; V gene: TRBV4-1; clone size: NA; J gene: TRBJ2-7; CDR3 length: 14; CDR3 protein: CASSQEPQMIEQYF; CDR3 DNA: TGCGCCAGCAGCCAAGAGCCCCAAATGATCGAGCAGTACTTC
D gene: NA; V gene: TRBV7-9; clone size: few; J gene: TRBJ2-2; CDR3 length: 11; CDR3 protein: CANQNTGELFF; CDR3 DNA: TGTGCCAACCAGAACACCGGGGAGCTGTTTTTT
D gene: TRBD1; V gene: TRBV30; clone size: NA; J gene: TRBJ2-7; CDR3 length: 14; CDR3 protein: CAWDTGTGDHEQYF; CDR3 DNA: TGTGCCTGGGATACCGGGACAGGGGACCACGAGCAGTACTTC
D gene: NA; V gene: TRBV11-2; clone size: NA; J gene: TRBJ2-7; CDR3 length: 16; CDR3 protein: CASSLVGGKSSYEQYF; CDR3 DNA: TGTGCCAGCAGCTTGGTCGGGGGCAAGAGCTCCTACGAGCAGTACTTC
D gene: TRBD2; V gene: TRBV5-5; clone size: medium-sized; J gene: TRBJ2-3; CDR3 length: 16; CDR3 protein: CASSRELAGGRDTQYF; CDR3 DNA: TGTGCCAGCAGCCGCGAACTAGCGGGGGGGCGAGATACGCAGTATTTT
D gene: TRBD1; V gene: TRBV27; clone size: once; J gene: TRBJ1-1; CDR3 length: 13; CDR3 protein: CASSPRGGPEAFF; CDR3 DNA: TGTGCCAGCAGCCCCAGGGGGGGACCTGAAGCTTTCTTT
D gene: TRBD2; V gene: TRBV9; clone size: once; J gene: TRBJ2-3; CDR3 length: 16; CDR3 protein: CASSVSGGDVADTQYF; CDR3 DNA: TGTGCCAGCAGCGTTAGCGGGGGGGATGTAGCAGATACGCAGTATTTT
D gene: NA; V gene: TRBV10-2; clone size: NA; J gene: TRBJ2-7; CDR3 length: 12; CDR3 protein: CASSTDSYEQYF; CDR3 DNA: TGCGCCAGCAGTACCGACTCCTACGAGCAGTACTTC
D gene: TRBD2; V gene: TRBV19; clone size: NA; J gene: TRBJ2-1; CDR3 length: 17; CDR3 protein: CASSIDLSGGSYNEQFF; CDR3 DNA: TGTGCCAGTAGTATAGACCTTAGCGGGGGGTCCTACAATGAGCAGTTCTTC
D gene: NA; V gene: TRBV4-3; clone size: NA; J gene: TRBJ1-1; CDR3 length: 16; CDR3 protein: CASSQDRTASNTEAFF; CDR3 DNA: TGCGCCAGCAGCCAAGATCGGACCGCATCGAACACTGAAGCTTTCTTT
D gene: TRBD1; V gene: TRBV19; clone size: NA; J gene: TRBJ2-2; CDR3 length: 14; CDR3 protein: CASSPGQGTGELFF; CDR3 DNA: TGTGCCAGCTCTCCGGGACAGGGCACCGGGGAGCTGTTTTTT
D gene: NA; V gene: TRBV4-3; clone size: NA; J gene: TRBJ1-2; CDR3 length: 17; CDR3 protein: CASSQDRILGINYGYTF; CDR3 DNA: TGCGCCAGCAGCCAAGATAGGATCTTGGGCATTAACTATGGCTACACCTTC
D gene: NA; V gene: TRBV11-2; clone size: once; J gene: TRBJ2-2; CDR3 length: 15; CDR3 protein: CASRLASGSTGELFF; CDR3 DNA: TGTGCCAGCAGACTGGCGAGCGGAAGCACCGGGGAGCTGTTTTTT
D gene: NA; V gene: TRBV15; clone size: NA; J gene: TRBJ2-7; CDR3 length: 12; CDR3 protein: CATRADTHEQYF; CDR3 DNA: TGTGCCACCAGAGCGGATACCCACGAGCAGTACTTC
D gene: TRBD2; V gene: TRBV7-6; clone size: NA; J gene: TRBJ2-1; CDR3 length: 14; CDR3 protein: CASSLAGLDNEQFF; CDR3 DNA: TGTGCCAGCAGCCTGGCGGGACTAGACAATGAGCAGTTCTTC
D gene: TRBD1; V gene: TRBV4-3; clone size: NA; J gene: TRBJ1-4; CDR3 length: 15; CDR3 protein: CASSQEDRGNEKLFF; CDR3 DNA: TGCGCCAGCAGCCAAGAAGACAGGGGGAATGAAAAACTGTTTTTT
D gene: NA; V gene: TRBV30; clone size: NA; J gene: TRBJ1-1; CDR3 length: 13; CDR3 protein: CAWTLSMNTEAFF; CDR3 DNA: TGTGCCTGGACGCTATCCATGAACACTGAAGCTTTCTTT
D gene: TRBD2; V gene: TRBV5-4; clone size: medium-sized; J gene: TRBJ2-3; CDR3 length: 17; CDR3 protein: CASSDFPGTTSTDTQYF; CDR3 DNA: TGTGCCAGCAGCGACTTCCCCGGGACTACCAGCACAGATACGCAGTATTTT
D gene: NA; V gene: TRBV5-1; clone size: NA; J gene: TRBJ1-1; CDR3 length: 16; CDR3 protein: CASSLTEISPNTEAFF; CDR3 DNA: TGCGCCAGCAGCCTAACAGAAATCAGCCCGAACACTGAAGCTTTCTTT
D gene: NA; V gene: TRBV9; clone size: NA; J gene: TRBJ1-6; CDR3 length: 14; CDR3 protein: CASSVEQGGSPLHF; CDR3 DNA: TGTGCCAGCAGCGTAGAACAGGGTGGTTCACCCCTCCACTTT
D gene: NA; V gene: TRBV7-8; clone size: few; J gene: TRBJ2-5; CDR3 length: 13; CDR3 protein: CASSERRWETQYF; CDR3 DNA: TGTGCCAGCAGCGAACGGAGATGGGAGACCCAGTACTTC
D gene: NA; V gene: TRBV27; clone size: NA; J gene: TRBJ2-4; CDR3 length: 15; CDR3 protein: CASSLDGVAKNIQYF; CDR3 DNA: TGTGCCAGCAGTTTAGACGGGGTGGCCAAAAACATTCAGTACTTC
D gene: NA; V gene: TRBV27; clone size: once; J gene: TRBJ1-1; CDR3 length: 11; CDR3 protein: CASGRFTEAFF; CDR3 DNA: TGTGCCAGCGGGAGGTTCACTGAAGCTTTCTTT
D gene: NA; V gene: TRBV29-1; clone size: NA; J gene: TRBJ1-2; CDR3 length: 9; CDR3 protein: CSAEEGYTF; CDR3 DNA: TGCAGCGCAGAAGAGGGCTACACCTTC